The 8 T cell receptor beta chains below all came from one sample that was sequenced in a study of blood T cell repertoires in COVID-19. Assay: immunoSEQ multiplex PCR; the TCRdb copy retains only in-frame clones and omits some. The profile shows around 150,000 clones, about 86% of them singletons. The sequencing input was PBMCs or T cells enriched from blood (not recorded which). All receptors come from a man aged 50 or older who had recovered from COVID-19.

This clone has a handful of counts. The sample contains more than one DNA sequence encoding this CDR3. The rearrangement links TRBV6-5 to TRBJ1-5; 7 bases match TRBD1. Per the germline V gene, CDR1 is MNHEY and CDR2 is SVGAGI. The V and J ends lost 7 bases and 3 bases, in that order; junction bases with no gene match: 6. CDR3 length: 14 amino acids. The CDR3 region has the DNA TGTGCCAGCAACCCGACAGGGTCCAATCAGCCCCAGCATTTT. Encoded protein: CASNPTGSNQPQHF.

CDR3: CASSSALSGAYNEQFF. DNA for the CDR3: TGCGCCAGCAGCTCGGCGCTTAGCGGGGCGTACAATGAGCAGTTCTTC. V gene TRBV5-1 combines with J gene TRBJ2-1; 8 nucleotides align to TRBD2. Trimming took 3 bases from V and 4 from J; bases not matched to a gene: 9. In germline, CDR1 is SGHRS, CDR2 YFSETQ. The CDR3 totals 16 residues. Full variable domain (outside the CDR3, taken from reference TRBV5-1 and TRBJ2-1): KAGVTQTPRYLIKTRGQQVTLSCSPISGHRSVSWYQQTPGQGLQFLFEYFSETQRNKGNFPGRFSGRQFSNSRSEMNVSTLELGDSALYLCASSSALSGAYNEQFFGPGTRLTVL.

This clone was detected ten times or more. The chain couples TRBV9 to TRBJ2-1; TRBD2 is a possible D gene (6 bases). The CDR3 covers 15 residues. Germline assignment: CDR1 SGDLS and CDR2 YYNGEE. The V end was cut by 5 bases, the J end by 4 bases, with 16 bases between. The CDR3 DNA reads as TGTGCCAGCAGTCTCGGGGCGGGGTCTTACAATGAGCAGTTCTTC. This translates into CASSLGAGSYNEQFF. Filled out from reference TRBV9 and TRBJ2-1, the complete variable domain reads DSGVTQTPKHLITATGQRVTLRCSPRSGDLSVYWYQQSLDQGLQFLIQYYNGEERAKGNILERFSAQQFPDLHSELNLSSLELGDSALYFCASSLGAGSYNEQFFGPGTRLTVL.

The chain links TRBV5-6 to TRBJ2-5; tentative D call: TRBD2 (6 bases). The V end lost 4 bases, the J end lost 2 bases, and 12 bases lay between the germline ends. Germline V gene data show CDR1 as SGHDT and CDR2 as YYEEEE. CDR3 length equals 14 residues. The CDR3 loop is CASSRGTPQETQYF. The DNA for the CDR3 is TGTGCCAGCAGCCGTGGGACTCCTCAAGAGACCCAGTACTTC. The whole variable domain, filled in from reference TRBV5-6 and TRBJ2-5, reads DAGVTQSPTHLIKTRGQQVTLRCSPKSGHDTVSWYQQALGQGPQFIFQYYEEEERQRGNFPDRFSGHQFPNYSSELNVNALLLGDSALYLCASSRGTPQETQYFGPGTRLLVL.

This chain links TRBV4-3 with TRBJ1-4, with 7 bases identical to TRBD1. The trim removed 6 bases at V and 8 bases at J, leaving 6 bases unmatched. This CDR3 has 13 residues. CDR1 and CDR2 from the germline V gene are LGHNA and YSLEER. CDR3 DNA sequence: TGCGCCAGCAGGTTAACAGGGGAAGAAAAACTGTTTTTT. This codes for CASRLTGEEKLFF.

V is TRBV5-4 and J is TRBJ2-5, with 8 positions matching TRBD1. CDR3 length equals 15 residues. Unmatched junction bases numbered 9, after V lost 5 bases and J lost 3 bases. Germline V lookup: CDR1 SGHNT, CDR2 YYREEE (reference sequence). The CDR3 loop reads CASRLPPGQEETQYF. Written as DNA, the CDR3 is TGTGCCAGCAGGTTACCCCCGGGACAGGAAGAGACCCAGTACTTC.

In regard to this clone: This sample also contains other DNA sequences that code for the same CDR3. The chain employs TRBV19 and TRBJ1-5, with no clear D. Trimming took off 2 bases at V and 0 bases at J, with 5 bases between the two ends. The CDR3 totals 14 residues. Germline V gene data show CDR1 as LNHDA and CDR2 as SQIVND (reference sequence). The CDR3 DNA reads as TGTGCCAGTAGTATAAGAGATAGCAATCAGCCCCAGCATTTT. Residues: CASSIRDSNQPQHF.

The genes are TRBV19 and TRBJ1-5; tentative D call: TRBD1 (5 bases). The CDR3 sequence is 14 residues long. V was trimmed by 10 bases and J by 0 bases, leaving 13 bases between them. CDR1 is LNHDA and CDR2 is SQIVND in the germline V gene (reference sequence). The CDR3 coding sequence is TGTGCCACAACGGGGGGGTATAGCAATCAGCCCCAGCATTTT. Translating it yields CATTGGYSNQPQHF.